This passage covers 18 T cell receptor beta chains from one sample sequenced in a study of CD8 T cells in ankylosing spondylitis (dated 2017 in TCRdb). Results the study describes overall, beyond this receptor: A TCR beta motif made up of several highly homologous amino acid variants appeared to be characteristic of blood from ankylosing spondylitis patients.

Their cognate antigens are unknown. The library was built by means of 5' RACE. Instrument on record: Illumina HiSeq 2500. TCRdb handled the public reads itself, with Q25 trimming in fastp and clone calling in MiXCR, and kept productive beta chains. Rows merge per CDR3 protein into single entries with the most common DNA and genes. The sample records under 850,000 distinct CDR3 sequences, around a fifth of which are singletons. Together, the top ten hold about 19% of the sample. Sequenced sample: blood, either unsorted or a sorted T cell fraction (not recorded which). These receptor sequences come from a male donor with ankylosing spondylitis.

The table lists this clonotype with a few counts. The V call is TRBV9, the J call TRBJ2-3; 11 bases line up with TRBD2. CDR1 SGDLS and CDR2 YYNGEE come from the germline V gene. This CDR3 spans 18 amino acids. The V and J ends lost 7 bases and 0 bases, in that order; junction bases with no gene match: 13. The CDR3 nucleotides read TGTGCCAGCGGAGACGCACTAGCGGGAGAACCTAGCACAGATACGCAGTATTTT. Residues: CASGDALAGEPSTDTQYF.

CDR3 nucleotide sequence: TGTGCCACCAGTGCAGGGATGGGGAACACTGAAGCTTTCTTT. Protein product: CATSAGMGNTEAFF. The gene calls are TRBV24-1 and TRBJ1-1; D perhaps matches TRBD1 (5 bases). CDR3 length equals 14 residues. Trimming took 5 bases from V and 1 from J, leaving 10 bases between them. Germline CDR1 is KGHDR and CDR2 is SFDVKD.

The table lists this clonotype with a few counts. The chain recombines TRBV2 with TRBJ2-7; TRBD1 is a possible D gene (5 bases). V was pared by 5 bases and J by 3 bases, with 14 bases between. The CDR3 contains 14 residues. Germline V CDR1 and CDR2: SNHLY, FYNNEI. CDR3 loop: CASSLGHTDYEQYF. The CDR3 nucleotides read TGTGCCAGCAGTCTTGGACATACAGACTACGAGCAGTACTTC.

The chain is built from TRBV12-5 and TRBJ2-1; D possibly matches TRBD1 or TRBD2 (5 bases each). CDR1 is LGHNT and CDR2 is FRNRAP in the germline V gene. The V gene lost 4 bases and the J gene lost 0 bases, with 19 bases spanning the gap. This CDR3 spans 18 amino acids. The CDR3 bases are TGTGCTAGTGGTTCCCACAGGACTGGCCTGAGCTCCTACAATGAGCAGTTCTTC. Protein sequence: CASGSHRTGLSSYNEQFF. Looking up the rest from reference TRBV12-5 and TRBJ2-1 gives the full variable domain: DARVTQTPRHKVTEMGQEVTMRCQPILGHNTVFWYRQTMMQGLELLAYFRNRAPLDDSGMPKDRFSAEMPDATLATLKIQPSEPRDSAVYFCASGSHRTGLSSYNEQFFGPGTRLTVL.

This clonotype was detected only a few times. V gene TRBV12-3 or TRBV12-4 combines with J gene TRBJ2-7; 7 bases line up with TRBD1. The CDR3 runs to 13 residues. The J segment lost 6 bases and the V segment lost 5 bases, leaving 7 bases of the junction unmatched. CDR3 protein: CASSPKTGREQYF. CDR3 nucleotide sequence: TGTGCCAGCAGTCCAAAGACAGGGCGCGAGCAGTACTTC.

In this sample, this clonotype turned up many times. This sequence joins TRBV28 and TRBJ2-2, with TRBD2 matching over 8 bases. This CDR3 is built from 15 residues. Germline CDR1 reads MDHEN; CDR2 reads SYDVKM. V lost 3 bases, J lost 1 base, and 1 base stayed unmatched. CDR3 sequence reads: CASSFTSGNTGELFF. The CDR3 DNA reads as TGTGCCAGCAGTTTTACTAGCGGGAACACCGGGGAGCTGTTTTTT.

This clonotype was observed a few times. This chain links TRBV29-1 with TRBJ2-2; TRBD1 might be the D (6 bases). CDR1 and CDR2 (germline): SQVTM, ANQGSEA. This CDR3 is 15 amino acids long. Trimming left V 1 base short and J 0 bases short, with 9 bases between. CDR3 nucleotides: TGCAGCGTTGAAGCAGGGGATACGAACACCGGGGAGCTGTTTTTT. Its protein product is CSVEAGDTNTGELFF.

In this sample, this clonotype turned up a few times. The chain joins TRBV12-3 or TRBV12-4 to TRBJ2-4; 9 bases line up with TRBD2. Trimming cost V 5 bases and J 8 bases; bases outside gene matches: 10. This CDR3 is built from 15 residues. CDR3 coding DNA: TGTGCCAGCAGTCCCCCAGCGGGGGGAAGGGACATTCAGTACTTC. Protein sequence: CASSPPAGGRDIQYF.

This clonotype appeared a few times. This chain uses TRBV28 with TRBJ2-7; D is unresolved. V lost 5 bases to trimming and J lost 6 bases, with 8 bases between them. CDR1 and CDR2 (germline): MDHEN, SYDVKM. This CDR3 contains 11 residues. The CDR3 is CASSESFEQYF. CDR3 sequence (DNA): TGTGCCAGCAGTGAAAGCTTCGAGCAGTACTTC.

The table lists this clonotype with a few counts. The chain carries TRBV7-9 and TRBJ1-1; no reliable D call. V gave up 6 bases and J gave up 3 bases, with 17 bases separating them. The V gene's germline CDR1 is SEHNR and CDR2 FQNEAQ (reference sequence). This CDR3 contains 15 residues. The CDR3 DNA reads TGTGCCAGCAGTTCCGAACAACGTGGGGACACTGAAGCTTTCTTT. Its translation: CASSSEQRGDTEAFF.

The table lists this clonotype with many counts. The genes are TRBV12-3 or TRBV12-4 and TRBJ2-4, with 8 bases that match TRBD1. V gave up 5 bases and J gave up 2 bases; unmatched junction bases: 5. The CDR3 consists of 15 residues. Here the CDR3 reads CASSKTGATKNIQYF. CDR3 coding DNA: TGTGCCAGCAGTAAGACAGGGGCTACCAAAAACATTCAGTACTTC.

This clonotype was seen only a few times. The chain couples TRBV5-1 to TRBJ2-2, with D possibly TRBD2 on 6 matching bases. Between the trimmed V and J ends, which lost 3 bases and 6 bases, there was a span of 15 bases. Germline CDR1 is SGHRS and CDR2 is YFSETQ. The CDR3 length is 15 residues. CDR3 in amino acids: CASSSREPSAGELFF. CDR3 in DNA: TGCGCCAGCAGCTCACGGGAGCCCTCCGCCGGGGAGCTGTTTTTT.

This clonotype was picked up a small number of times. The chain links TRBV9 to TRBJ2-2; the D gene is possibly TRBD1 (6 bases). V was pared by 1 base and J by 7 bases, with 11 bases between. The CDR3 runs 14 residues. CDR1 is SGDLS and CDR2 is YYNGEE in the germline V gene. This CDR3 is CASSVIRGGGELFF. DNA of the CDR3: TGTGCCAGCAGCGTAATCAGGGGTGGCGGGGAGCTGTTTTTT.

The genes are TRBV5-1 and TRBJ1-2; unclear D gene. Germline V gives CDR1 SGHRS, CDR2 YFSETQ. Trimming left V 4 bases short and J 0 bases short, with 10 bases between. This CDR3 comprises 14 residues. CDR3 sequence (DNA): TGCGCCAGCAGCCCCGGGATAGCTAACTATGGCTACACCTTC. This translates into CASSPGIANYGYTF.

This clonotype occurred a few times. CDR3 in DNA: TGTGCCAGCAGCCCCCTGGTGGGGACAGGACTCCTTTTAGCCAAAAACATTCAGTACTTC. Amino acids: CASSPLVGTGLLLAKNIQYF. The rearrangement uses TRBV11-1 and TRBJ2-4; TRBD1 agrees at 8 bases. The CDR3 consists of 20 residues. The trim removed 5 bases at V and 0 bases at J, leaving 18 bases unmatched. The germline V gene encodes CDR1 SGHAT and CDR2 FQDESV (reference sequence).

The chain combines TRBV12-3 or TRBV12-4 with TRBJ2-2; 7 bases are a match to TRBD1. V shed 5 bases, J shed 2 bases, and the junction held 8 bases outside the gene matches. The CDR3 contains 16 residues. The CDR3 loop reads CASSPEQGSNTGELFF. Written as DNA, the CDR3 is TGTGCCAGCAGTCCCGAACAGGGGTCCAACACCGGGGAGCTGTTTTTT.

This clonotype was picked up a small number of times. The chain has TRBV2 and TRBJ2-3; TRBD1 matches 8 bases. With 4 bases clipped from V and 3 bases from J, the junction kept 6 bases outside the gene matches. CDR3 length equals 15 residues. In germline, CDR1 is SNHLY, CDR2 FYNNEI. This chain's CDR3 is CASSAWTGQTDTQYF. CDR3 nucleotides: TGTGCCAGCAGTGCGTGGACAGGGCAGACAGATACGCAGTATTTT.

The J gene is TRBJ2-7, the V gene TRBV25-1, with D perhaps TRBD1 or TRBD2 (6 bases each). The CDR3 has 13 amino acids. Germline V gives CDR1 MGHDK, CDR2 SYGVNS. V was trimmed by 10 bases and J by 7 bases, leaving 20 bases between them. CDR3 sequence (DNA): TGTGCCACCCGGGGGCACCCCCTTCGAGAGCAGTACTTC. It encodes CATRGHPLREQYF.